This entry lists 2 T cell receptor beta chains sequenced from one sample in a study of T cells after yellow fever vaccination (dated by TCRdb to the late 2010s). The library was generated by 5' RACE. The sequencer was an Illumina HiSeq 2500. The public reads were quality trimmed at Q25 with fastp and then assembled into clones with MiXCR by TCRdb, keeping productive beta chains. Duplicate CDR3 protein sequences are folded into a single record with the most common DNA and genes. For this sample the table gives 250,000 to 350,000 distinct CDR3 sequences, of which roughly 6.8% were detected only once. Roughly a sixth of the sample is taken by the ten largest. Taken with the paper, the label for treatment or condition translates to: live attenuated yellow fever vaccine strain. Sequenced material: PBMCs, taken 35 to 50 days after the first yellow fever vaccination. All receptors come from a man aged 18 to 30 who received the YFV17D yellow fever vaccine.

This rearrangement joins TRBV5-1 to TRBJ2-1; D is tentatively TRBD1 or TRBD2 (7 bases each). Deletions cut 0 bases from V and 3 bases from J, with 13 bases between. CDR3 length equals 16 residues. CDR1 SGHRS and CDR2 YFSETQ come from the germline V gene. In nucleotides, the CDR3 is TGCGCCAGCAGCTTGGGGGGAGGGGGCTTCTACAATGAGCAGTTCTTC. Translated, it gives CASSLGGGGFYNEQFF.

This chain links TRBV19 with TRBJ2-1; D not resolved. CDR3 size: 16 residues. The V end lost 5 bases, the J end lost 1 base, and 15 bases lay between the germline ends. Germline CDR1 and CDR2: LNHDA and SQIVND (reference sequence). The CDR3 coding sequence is TGTGCCAGTAGTGTCTCGGACGCCGCTTCCTACAATGAGCAGTTCTTC. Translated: CASSVSDAASYNEQFF.